One and the same sample provided the 25 T cell receptor beta chains below, sequenced in a study of T cell responses to AZD1222 COVID-19 vaccine. Profiling relied on immunoSEQ multiplex PCR, and the TCRdb table lists in-frame clones only, not all of them. There are approximately 80,000 clones in the sample; approximately 88% occur only once, and about 4.8% lies in the top ten. This material consisted of peripheral blood, taken on day 0 of MenACWY control vaccination. Source of these receptors: an adult in good health.

V gene TRBV24-1 combines with J gene TRBJ2-5; D remains unclear. CDR1 is KGHDR, CDR2 SFDVKD, per germline. The germline V and J ends were trimmed by 6 bases and 5 bases, with 12 bases remaining between them. The CDR3 loop spans 13 amino acids. The DNA of the CDR3 is TGTGCCACCAGTCACCCAGGAGCGGAGACCCAGTACTTC. It translates to CATSHPGAETQYF.

V usage is TRBV15 and J usage is TRBJ2-7; maybe TRBD2 (6 bases). CDR3 length equals 12 residues. The germline V and J ends were trimmed by 2 bases and 7 bases, with 9 bases remaining between them. CDR1 and CDR2 (germline): LNHNV, YYDKDF (reference sequence). In nucleotides, the CDR3 is TGTGCCACCAGCAGACGGGGGTATGAGCAGTACTTC. Amino acids: CATSRRGYEQYF.

The genes are TRBV30 and TRBJ2-7, with D unresolved. The germline gives CDR1 GTSNPN, CDR2 SVGIG (reference sequence). Trimming stripped 1 base from V and 3 bases from J, with 4 bases between. There are 11 residues in the CDR3. The DNA for the CDR3 is TGTGCCTGGAGTGAGGTCTACGAGCAGTACTTC. Encoded protein: CAWSEVYEQYF.

J is TRBJ1-1 and V is TRBV18, with D hard to call. V lost 3 bases to trimming and J lost 3 bases, with 14 bases between them. This CDR3 spans 15 amino acids. CDR1 and CDR2 from the germline V gene are KGHSH and LQKENI. For the CDR3, the DNA is TGTGCCAGCTCACCTCACTCCGTGGGCGACACTGAAGCTTTCTTT. Amino acid sequence: CASSPHSVGDTEAFF.

The CDR3 protein is CASTGGNSPLHF. The CDR3 region has the DNA TGTGCCAGCACGGGGGGTAATTCACCCCTCCACTTT. The chain recombines TRBV3-1 (or the pseudogene TRBV3-2) with TRBJ1-6, with D perhaps matching TRBD1 (5 bases). The CDR3 has 12 residues. Trimming took off 7 bases at V and 6 bases at J, with 7 bases between the two ends. The germline gives CDR1 LGHDT, CDR2 YNNKEL (reference sequence).

The chain uses TRBV4-3 and TRBJ1-2; 7 nucleotides line up with TRBD1. Germline CDR1 and CDR2: LGHNA and YSLEER. The ends lost 1 base at V and 6 bases at J; junction bases unmatched: 11. The CDR3 is 16 amino acids. CDR3 DNA: TGCGCCAGCAGCCAAGCCGCGCGACAGGGTGTACATGGCTACACCTTC. Translating it yields CASSQAARQGVHGYTF.

This chain connects TRBV11-2 to TRBJ1-1; D unclear. Germline V gene sequence: CDR1 SGHAT, CDR2 FQNNGV. Trimming took off 4 bases at V and 6 bases at J, with 9 bases between the two ends. This CDR3 is built from 12 residues. The CDR3 protein is CASSSRGAEAFF. In nucleotides, the CDR3 is TGTGCCAGCAGCTCTCGCGGCGCTGAAGCTTTCTTT.

The V call is TRBV5-1, the J call TRBJ2-5, with 9 nucleotides matching TRBD1. CDR1 is SGHRS and CDR2 is YFSETQ in the germline V gene. V dropped 4 bases and J dropped 3; count of bases not matched to a gene: 4. There are 14 residues in the CDR3. The CDR3 reads CASSRTGAEETQYF. The CDR3 DNA reads as TGCGCCAGCAGCCGGACAGGGGCCGAAGAGACCCAGTACTTC.

This clone was recorded once. DNA for the CDR3: TGTGCCAGCAGTGGGGAAAGGGAGTCACCCCTCCACTTT. This translates into CASSGERESPLHF. This chain joins TRBV2 and TRBJ1-6; no definite D call. The CDR3 contains 13 residues. Trimming shortened V by 4 bases and J by 10 bases, and 11 bases separated the two germline ends. Germline V lookup: CDR1 SNHLY, CDR2 FYNNEI.

V is TRBV30 and J is TRBJ1-5; D not certain. V dropped 5 bases and J dropped 0 bases, with 11 bases sitting between them. CDR3 size: 14 residues. The germline gives CDR1 GTSNPN, CDR2 SVGIG (reference sequence). The DNA for the CDR3 is TGTGCCTGGGCGAGGGATCGTAGCAATCAGCCCCAGCATTTT. Its translation is CAWARDRSNQPQHF.

The rearrangement links TRBV6-1 to TRBJ1-6; maybe TRBD1 (6 bases). The CDR3 has 16 residues. Trimming stripped 4 bases from V and 6 bases from J, with 16 bases between. Germline CDR1 is MNHNS and CDR2 is SASEGT. The CDR3 DNA reads as TGTGCCAGCAGTGGGGGTTTAGGGGGTTCTAATTCACCCCTCCACTTT. It codes for CASSGGLGGSNSPLHF.

The chain has TRBV12-3 or TRBV12-4 and TRBJ2-7; possible D gene TRBD1, 5 bases. Trimming cost V 6 bases and J 5 bases, with 11 bases left between them. The CDR3 sequence is 12 residues long. The CDR3, as DNA: TGTGCCAGCAGCGGTGGGGCCCACGAGCAGTACTTC. This translates into CASSGGAHEQYF.

The V and J genes are TRBV27 and TRBJ1-5, with unresolved D. Trimming took off 4 bases at V and 1 base at J, with 11 bases between the two ends. Germline V CDR1 and CDR2: MNHEY, SMNVEV (reference sequence). There are 15 residues in the CDR3. CDR3 DNA sequence: TGTGCCAGCAGTTCCCTTCCGGGAAGCAATCAGCCCCAGCATTTT. Protein product: CASSSLPGSNQPQHF.

In its sample, this clone was seen once. The chain combines TRBV12-3 or TRBV12-4 with TRBJ1-4; D gene ambiguous. Trimming removed 3 bases from V and 7 bases from J, with 6 bases in between. This CDR3 spans 12 amino acids. The CDR3 region has the DNA TGTGCCAGCAGTTTTAGAAGTGAAAAACTGTTTTTT. This codes for CASSFRSEKLFF.

The rearrangement joins TRBV27 to TRBJ2-7; TRBD2 agrees at 9 bases. From germline, CDR1 is MNHEY and CDR2 SMNVEV (reference sequence). The CDR3 covers 17 residues. With 5 bases clipped from V and 1 base from J, the junction kept 12 bases outside the gene matches. The CDR3 DNA is TGTGCCAGCAGTGTGCGGACTACAGCGGGGGGATCCTACGAGCAGTACTTC. It translates to CASSVRTTAGGSYEQYF.

The V call is TRBV7-2, the J call TRBJ1-5; D unclear. The V gene lost 0 bases and the J gene lost 2 bases, with 5 bases spanning the gap. The CDR3 runs to 14 residues. Germline V CDR1 and CDR2: SGHTA, FQGNSA. The CDR3 region has the DNA TGTGCCAGCAGCTTAGCGACGGGCAATCAGCCCCAGCATTTT. It is translated as CASSLATGNQPQHF.

V and J are TRBV18 and TRBJ1-1; TRBD1 matches at 9 bases. The CDR3 spans 16 residues. The germline V gene has CDR1 KGHSH and CDR2 LQKENI. The J segment lost 0 bases and the V segment lost 5 bases, leaving 7 bases of the junction unmatched. CDR3 in amino acids: CASSKSGTGLNTEAFF. The CDR3 coding sequence is TGTGCCAGCTCAAAGTCCGGGACAGGGCTGAACACTGAAGCTTTCTTT. The variable domain in full, with the rest retrieved from reference TRBV18 and TRBJ1-1, is NAGVMQNPRHLVRRRGQEARLRCSPMKGHSHVYWYRQLPEEGLKFMVYLQKENIIDESGMPKERFSAEFPKEGPSILRIQQVVRGDSAAYFCASSKSGTGLNTEAFFGQGTRLTVV.

As for this clone: A junction boundary mismatches the germline segment, possibly from a read error. The genes are TRBV6-5 and TRBJ1-4; a weak D match, TRBD1 (6 bases). CDR1 is MNHEY, CDR2 SVGAGI, per germline. The length of the CDR3 is 14 residues. CDR3 nucleotides: TGTACCAGCAGTACAGGGCGACGAAATGAAAAACTGTTTTTT. Its translation: CTSSTGRRNEKLFF.

The V gene is TRBV3-1 (or the pseudogene TRBV3-2), the J gene TRBJ2-1; D remains unclear. Germline CDR1 is LGHDT and CDR2 is YNNKEL (reference sequence). Trimming removed 2 bases at V and 10 bases at J, with 9 bases between. The CDR3 runs to 12 residues. The CDR3 DNA reads as TGTGCCAGCAGCCAATATAACCTGGAGCAGTTCTTC. Translation: CASSQYNLEQFF.

This clone was observed a single time. The V call is TRBV7-2, the J call TRBJ2-3; D may match TRBD1 or TRBD2 (5 bases each). The CDR3 is made up of 14 amino acids. The germline gives CDR1 SGHTA, CDR2 FQGNSA. V was cut by 7 bases and J by 2 bases, with 13 bases left in between. DNA for the CDR3: TGTGCCAGCAACCTACTAGGGACCACAGATACGCAGTATTTT. As protein: CASNLLGTTDTQYF. Complete variable domain (other parts from reference TRBV7-2 and TRBJ2-3): GAGVSQSPSNKVTEKGKDVELRCDPISGHTALYWYRQSLGQGLEFLIYFQGNSAPDKSGLPSDRFSAERTGGSVSTLTIQRTQQEDSAVYLCASNLLGTTDTQYFGPGTRLTVL.

J is TRBJ2-7 and V is TRBV6-1; D is unclear. This CDR3 region has 13 residues. In germline, CDR1 is MNHNS, CDR2 SASEGT. V was shortened by 2 bases and J by 0 bases, with 5 bases between the two germline ends. CDR3 sequence: CASSELTSYEQYF. The DNA of the CDR3 is TGTGCCAGCAGTGAACTCACCTCCTACGAGCAGTACTTC.

This chain links TRBV5-1 with TRBJ2-1; D is perhaps TRBD2 (6 bases). Germline CDR1 is SGHRS and CDR2 is YFSETQ. Between the trimmed V and J ends, which lost 0 bases and 9 bases, there was a span of 16 bases. The CDR3 extends over 15 amino acids. CDR3 coding DNA: TGCGCCAGCAGCTTGGTGGCGGGATTGAAGGGTGAGCAGTTCTTC. This gives the protein CASSLVAGLKGEQFF. Filled out from reference TRBV5-1 and TRBJ2-1, the complete variable domain reads KAGVTQTPRYLIKTRGQQVTLSCSPISGHRSVSWYQQTPGQGLQFLFEYFSETQRNKGNFPGRFSGRQFSNSRSEMNVSTLELGDSALYLCASSLVAGLKGEQFFGPGTRLTVL.

The chain has TRBV19 and TRBJ2-1; D perhaps matches TRBD2 (7 bases). This CDR3 is 15 amino acids long. The V and J ends lost 7 bases and 7 bases respectively, with 20 bases between them. Per the germline V gene, CDR1 is LNHDA and CDR2 is SQIVND (reference sequence). The CDR3 region has the DNA TGTGCCAGTACCGCTTGGGGGGGCGGTGGTAATGAGCAGTTCTTC. It translates to CASTAWGGGGNEQFF.

The V call is TRBV3-1 (or the pseudogene TRBV3-2), the J call TRBJ1-2; D uncertain. The CDR3 is 12 amino acids. Germline V gives CDR1 LGHDT, CDR2 YNNKEL (reference sequence). The germline V and J ends were trimmed by 4 bases and 6 bases, with 9 bases remaining between them. The CDR3 DNA sequence: TGTGCCAGCAGCCCGACGGGCGATGGCTACACCTTC. Amino acids: CASSPTGDGYTF.

The rearrangement joins TRBV5-6 to TRBJ1-5, with 10 positions matching TRBD1. CDR3 length: 14 residues. Per the germline V gene, CDR1 is SGHDT and CDR2 is YYEEEE. The trim removed 4 bases at V and 3 bases at J, leaving 1 base unmatched. This CDR3 is CASSGTGDNQPQHF. The CDR3 nucleotides read TGTGCCAGCAGCGGGACAGGGGACAATCAGCCCCAGCATTTT.